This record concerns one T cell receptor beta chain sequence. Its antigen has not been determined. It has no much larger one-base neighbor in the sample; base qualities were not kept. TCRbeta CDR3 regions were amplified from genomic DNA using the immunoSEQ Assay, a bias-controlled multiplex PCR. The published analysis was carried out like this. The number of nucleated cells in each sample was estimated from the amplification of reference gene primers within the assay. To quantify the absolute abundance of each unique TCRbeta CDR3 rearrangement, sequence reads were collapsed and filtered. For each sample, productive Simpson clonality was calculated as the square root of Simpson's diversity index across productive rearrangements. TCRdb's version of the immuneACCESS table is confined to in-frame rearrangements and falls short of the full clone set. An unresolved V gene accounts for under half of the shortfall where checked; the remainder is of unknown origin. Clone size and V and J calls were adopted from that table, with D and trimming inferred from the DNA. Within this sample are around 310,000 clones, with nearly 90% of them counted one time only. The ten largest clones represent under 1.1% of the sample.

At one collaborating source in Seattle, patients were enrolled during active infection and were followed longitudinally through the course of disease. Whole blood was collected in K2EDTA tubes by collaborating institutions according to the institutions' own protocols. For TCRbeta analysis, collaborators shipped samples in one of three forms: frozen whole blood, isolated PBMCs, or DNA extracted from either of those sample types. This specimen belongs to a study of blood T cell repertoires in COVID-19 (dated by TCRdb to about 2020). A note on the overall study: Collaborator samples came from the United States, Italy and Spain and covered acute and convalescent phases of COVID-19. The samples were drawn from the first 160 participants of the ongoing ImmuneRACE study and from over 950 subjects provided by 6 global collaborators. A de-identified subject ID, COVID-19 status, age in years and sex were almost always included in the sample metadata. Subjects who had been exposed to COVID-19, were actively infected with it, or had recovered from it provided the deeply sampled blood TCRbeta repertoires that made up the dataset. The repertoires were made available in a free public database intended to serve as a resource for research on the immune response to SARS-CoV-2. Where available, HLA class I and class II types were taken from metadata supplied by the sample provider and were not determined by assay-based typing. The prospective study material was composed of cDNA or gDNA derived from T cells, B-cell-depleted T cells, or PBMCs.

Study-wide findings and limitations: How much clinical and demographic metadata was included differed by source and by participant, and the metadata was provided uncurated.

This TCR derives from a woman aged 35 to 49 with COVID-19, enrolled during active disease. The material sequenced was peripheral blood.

Here is the DNA: TGCGCCAGCAGCTTGAGGACGGGAAATGAAAAACTGTTTTTT. Its protein product is CASSLRTGNEKLFF. The sequence links TRBV5-1 to TRBJ1-4, with no confident D gene call. Measured from the cysteine to the phenylalanine, the CDR3 is 14 residues long. The CDR3 DNA has 42 bases and is translated from base 1. Cut back by 1 base and 5 bases, the V and J ends lie 9 bases apart. CDR1 and CDR2 are drawn from the germline V gene: SGHRS, YFSETQ.